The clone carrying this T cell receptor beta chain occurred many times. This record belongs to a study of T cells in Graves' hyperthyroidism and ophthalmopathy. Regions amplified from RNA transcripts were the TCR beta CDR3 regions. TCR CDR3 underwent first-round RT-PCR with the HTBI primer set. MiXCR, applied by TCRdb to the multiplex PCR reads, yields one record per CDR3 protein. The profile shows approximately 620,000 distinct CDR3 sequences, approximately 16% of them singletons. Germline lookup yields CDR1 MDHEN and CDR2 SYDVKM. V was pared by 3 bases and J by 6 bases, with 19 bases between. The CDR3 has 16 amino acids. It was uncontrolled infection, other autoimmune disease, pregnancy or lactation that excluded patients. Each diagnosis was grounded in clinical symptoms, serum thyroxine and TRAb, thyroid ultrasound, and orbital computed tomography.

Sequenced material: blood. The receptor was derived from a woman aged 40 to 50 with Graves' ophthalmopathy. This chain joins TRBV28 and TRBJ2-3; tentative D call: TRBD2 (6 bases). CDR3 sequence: CASSLGTGGIWDTQYF. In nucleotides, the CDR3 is TGTGCCAGCAGTTTGGGGACCGGCGGGATCTGGGATACGCAGTATTTT.